The 17 T cell receptor beta chains below were found in one sample sequenced in a study of blood T cell repertoires in COVID-19. Sequenced by immunoSEQ multiplex PCR; TCRdb stores in-frame clones only, minus some. The repertoire includes 130,000 to 150,000 clones, approximately 90% of them detected once, and 8.6% sits in the top ten. The sample taken for sequencing was peripheral blood. Receptors originate from a woman aged 45-65 years with active or convalescent COVID-19.

As for this clone: This sample includes further DNA sequences coding for the same CDR3. This sequence joins TRBV6-2 or TRBV6-3 and TRBJ2-5; D uncertain. V gave up 6 bases and J gave up 5 bases, with 10 bases separating them. The length of the CDR3 is 12 residues. Germline V gene lookup returns CDR1 MNHEY and CDR2 SVGEGT. CDR3 loop: CASSPTEETQYF. In nucleotides, the CDR3 is TGTGCCAGCAGCCCAACTGAGGAGACCCAGTACTTC.

The CDR3 spells CARGQSSGNTIYF. CDR3 bases: TGTGCCCGCGGTCAGAGCTCTGGAAACACCATATATTTT. The chain joins TRBV30 to TRBJ1-3, with D hard to call. The ends were cut back, 8 bases at V and 0 bases at J, with 11 bases in the middle. Germline CDR1 is GTSNPN and CDR2 is SVGIG (reference sequence). The CDR3 runs to 13 residues.

The V gene is TRBV3-1 (or the pseudogene TRBV3-2), the J gene TRBJ2-5; TRBD2 matches at 9 bases. Per the germline V gene, CDR1 is LGHDT and CDR2 is YNNKEL (reference sequence). V dropped 0 bases and J dropped 4; count of bases not matched to a gene: 0. CDR3 length: 14 residues. The CDR3 bases are TGTGCCAGCAGCCAAGAACTAGCGGGAGAGACCCAGTACTTC. Residues: CASSQELAGETQYF.

This chain connects TRBV6-5 to TRBJ2-7; a weak D match, TRBD2 (6 bases). Germline assignment: CDR1 MNHEY and CDR2 SVGAGI. CDR3 length equals 15 residues. V was cut by 0 bases and J by 5 bases, with 14 bases left in between. The CDR3 sequence is CASSYSPGRSNEQYF. As DNA, the CDR3 is TGTGCCAGCAGTTACTCCCCAGGGAGGTCCAACGAGCAGTACTTC.

This clone has only one observation. The chain links TRBV7-2 to TRBJ1-5; 8 bases are shared with TRBD1. CDR3 length: 14 residues. The V and J ends lost 4 bases and 9 bases, in that order; junction bases with no gene match: 8. CDR1 is SGHTA, CDR2 FQGNSA, per germline. Here the CDR3 reads CASSSRTGYGPQHF. CDR3 nucleotides: TGTGCCAGCAGCTCACGGACAGGGTATGGGCCCCAGCATTTT. Full variable domain (outside the CDR3, taken from reference TRBV7-2 and TRBJ1-5): GAGVSQSPSNKVTEKGKDVELRCDPISGHTALYWYRQSLGQGLEFLIYFQGNSAPDKSGLPSDRFSAERTGGSVSTLTIQRTQQEDSAVYLCASSSRTGYGPQHFGDGTRLSIL.

The chain joins TRBV4-1 to TRBJ2-7; D gene uncertain. V was pared by 2 bases and J by 1 base, with 6 bases between. Germline V gene sequence: CDR1 MGHRA, CDR2 YSYEKL. The CDR3 covers 13 residues. CDR3 amino acids: CASSQTRSYEQYF. The CDR3 nucleotides read TGCGCCAGCAGCCAAACAAGATCCTACGAGCAGTACTTC.

CDR3 nucleotide sequence: TGTGCCAGTAGTATGCAGGGGGCCTACGAGCAGTACTTC. It codes for CASSMQGAYEQYF. The rearrangement links TRBV19 to TRBJ2-7; 7 nucleotides align to TRBD1. Trimming at V came to 3 bases and at J to 2 bases, leaving 1 base not matched to a gene. CDR3 length: 13 residues. Germline V gene lookup returns CDR1 LNHDA and CDR2 SQIVND (reference sequence). The whole variable domain, remainder taken from reference TRBV19 and TRBJ2-7, is DGGITQSPKYLFRKEGQNVTLSCEQNLNHDAMYWYRQDPGQGLRLIYYSQIVNDFQKGDIAEGYSVSREKKESFPLTVTSAQKNPTAFYLCASSMQGAYEQYFGPGTRLTVT.

The J gene is TRBJ2-7, the V gene TRBV3-1 (or the pseudogene TRBV3-2), with 9 bases identical to TRBD1. This CDR3 comprises 14 residues. Germline V gives CDR1 LGHDT, CDR2 YNNKEL (reference sequence). Trimming cost V 4 bases and J 7 bases; bases outside gene matches: 8. DNA of the CDR3: TGTGCCAGCAGCCTAGGGACAGGGAATGTTGAGCAGTACTTC. This gives the protein CASSLGTGNVEQYF.

In this sample, this clone turned up once. The gene calls are TRBV18 and TRBJ1-2; D unclear. The ends were cut back, 0 bases at V and 0 bases at J, with 20 bases in the middle. The CDR3 runs 19 residues. In germline, CDR1 is KGHSH, CDR2 LQKENI. The CDR3: CASSPPLTRWESANYGYTF. In nucleotides, the CDR3 is TGTGCCAGCTCACCACCGCTGACAAGGTGGGAGAGCGCTAACTATGGCTACACCTTC.

The chain couples TRBV5-1 to TRBJ2-3; 7 positions agree with TRBD1. Germline V gives CDR1 SGHRS, CDR2 YFSETQ. This CDR3 region has 14 residues. J gave up 2 bases and V 3 bases, and 3 bases lay outside the gene matches. The chain's CDR3 is CASSSGQNTDTQYF. CDR3 bases: TGCGCCAGCAGCTCGGGACAGAACACAGATACGCAGTATTTT.

This clone was found a few times. The chain uses TRBV18 and TRBJ2-7; 7 positions agree with TRBD2. Germline CDR1 KGHSH, CDR2 LQKENI. V shed 3 bases and J 1 base; nucleotides not matched to a gene: 18. The CDR3 runs 19 residues. CDR3 nucleotide sequence: TGTGCCAGCTCACCGGGCGTCCCTTTTAACGGGAGGCTATCCTACGAGCAGTACTTC. Translated: CASSPGVPFNGRLSYEQYF. The complete variable domain, with remaining parts taken from reference TRBV18 and TRBJ2-7, reads NAGVMQNPRHLVRRRGQEARLRCSPMKGHSHVYWYRQLPEEGLKFMVYLQKENIIDESGMPKERFSAEFPKEGPSILRIQQVVRGDSAAYFCASSPGVPFNGRLSYEQYFGPGTRLTVT.

This clone was seen only a few times. The chain links TRBV20-1 to TRBJ2-1; D is uncertain. Germline CDR1 DFQATT, CDR2 SNEGSKA (reference sequence). This CDR3 comprises 9 residues. For the CDR3, the DNA is TGCAGCCTCAGCAATGAGCAGTTCTTC. It codes for CSLSNEQFF.

This rearrangement joins TRBV4-3 to TRBJ2-2; D is possibly TRBD2 (6 bases). In germline, CDR1 is LGHNA, CDR2 YSLEER. The CDR3 is made up of 16 amino acids. Trimming shortened V by 0 bases and J by 4 bases, and 12 bases separated the two germline ends. CDR3 residues: CASSQDLGGGTGELFF. The CDR3 nucleotides are TGCGCCAGCAGCCAAGATCTTGGGGGAGGCACCGGGGAGCTGTTTTTT.

The genes are TRBV18 and TRBJ2-6; 8 bases align to TRBD1. Germline loops: CDR1 KGHSH, CDR2 LQKENI. V was clipped by 1 base and J by 0 bases; unmatched bases: 5. The CDR3 is made up of 18 amino acids. The chain's CDR3 is CASSPRGQGTSGANVLTF. In DNA, the CDR3 is TGTGCCAGCTCACCACGAGGACAGGGAACCTCTGGGGCCAACGTCCTGACTTTC.

This clone showed up just a few times. V usage is TRBV7-2 and J usage is TRBJ2-3; TRBD2 matches 12 bases. Trimming cost V 4 bases and J 3 bases; bases outside gene matches: 8. Germline lookup yields CDR1 SGHTA and CDR2 FQGNSA. The CDR3 consists of 17 residues. Here the CDR3 reads CASSSNLAGGPTDTQYF. Here the CDR3 DNA reads TGTGCCAGCAGCTCCAACCTAGCGGGGGGGCCGACAGATACGCAGTATTTT.

The chain links TRBV28 to TRBJ2-7; TRBD1 might be the D (6 bases). CDR3 size: 14 residues. With 3 bases removed from V and 2 bases from J, the gap between germline ends came to 11 bases. CDR1 is MDHEN and CDR2 is SYDVKM in the germline V gene. In DNA form, the CDR3 reads TGTGCCAGCAGTTTGGGTGACAGGACCTACGAGCAGTACTTC. Amino acid sequence: CASSLGDRTYEQYF.

V usage is TRBV15 and J usage is TRBJ1-3; D is unclear. This CDR3 contains 16 residues. The germline gives CDR1 LNHNV, CDR2 YYDKDF (reference sequence). The V gene lost 5 bases and the J gene lost 0 bases, with 14 bases spanning the gap. CDR3 in DNA: TGTGCCACCAGCCTTAAGCCAGGCCGCTCTGGAAACACCATATATTTT. Protein sequence: CATSLKPGRSGNTIYF.